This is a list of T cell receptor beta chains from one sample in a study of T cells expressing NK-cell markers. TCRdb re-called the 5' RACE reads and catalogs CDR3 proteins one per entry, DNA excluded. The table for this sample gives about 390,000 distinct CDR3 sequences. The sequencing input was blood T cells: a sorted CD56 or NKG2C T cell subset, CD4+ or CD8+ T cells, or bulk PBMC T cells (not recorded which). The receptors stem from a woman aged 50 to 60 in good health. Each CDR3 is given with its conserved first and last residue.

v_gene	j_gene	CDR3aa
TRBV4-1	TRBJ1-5	CASSRNVGSSYQPQHF
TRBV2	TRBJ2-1	CASSERREIYNEQFF
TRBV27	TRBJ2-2	CASSPDRSRLFF
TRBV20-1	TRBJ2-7	CSARGQMYEQYF
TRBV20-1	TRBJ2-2	CSALWGLANGELFF
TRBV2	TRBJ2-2	CASSDVGNTGELFF
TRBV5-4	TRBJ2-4	CASSPGLAGAKNIQYF
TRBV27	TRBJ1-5	CASSELGGSNQPQHF
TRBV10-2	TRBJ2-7	CASRSPGPPYEQYF
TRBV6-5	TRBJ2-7	CASSLGDRVYEQYF
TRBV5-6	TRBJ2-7	CASSYLLAGPYEQYF
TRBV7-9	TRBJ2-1	CASSSHLASLVYNEQFF
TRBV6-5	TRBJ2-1	CASSYSYEQFF
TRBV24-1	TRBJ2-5	CATSRGRLGLETQYF
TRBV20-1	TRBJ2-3	CSASSLERLSTDTQYF
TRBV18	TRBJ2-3	CASSPRTFSTDTQYF